This TCR beta chain originates from a study of response to subunit inactivated influenza vaccine. Overall study findings and caveats: Each seasonal influenza vaccination, the authors suggested, recruits few new T cells.

CDR1 and CDR2 (germline): SGDLS, YYNGEE. With V trimmed by 3 bases and J by 6 bases, 9 bases remained unmatched. CDR3 size: 16 residues. About this clonotype itself: Its matching antigen is unknown.

Via MiXCR, TCRdb re-called the RT-PCR reads, giving one row per CDR3 protein. Of fewer than 600,000 distinct CDR3 sequences listed, about 7.2% are singletons. The sample here was PBMCs from blood, taken less than 25 months after vaccination. The origin of this receptor is a man in his fifties or sixties who received an inactivated influenza vaccine. The chain links TRBV9 to TRBJ2-2, with 9 bases matching TRBD2. In nucleotides, the CDR3 is TGTGCCAGCAGCGCACTCGGGACTAGCATATCCGGGGAGCTGTTTTTT. Encoded protein: CASSALGTSISGELFF.